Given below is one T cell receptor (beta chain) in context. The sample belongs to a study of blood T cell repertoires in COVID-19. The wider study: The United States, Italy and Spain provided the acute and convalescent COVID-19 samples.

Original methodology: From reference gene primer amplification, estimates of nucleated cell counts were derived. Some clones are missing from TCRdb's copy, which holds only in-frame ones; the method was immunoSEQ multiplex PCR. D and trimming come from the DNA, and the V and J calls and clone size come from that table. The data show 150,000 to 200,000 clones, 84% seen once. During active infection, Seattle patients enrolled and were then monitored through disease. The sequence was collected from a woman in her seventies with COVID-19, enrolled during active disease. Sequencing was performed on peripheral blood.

The CDR3 nucleotides read TGTGCCAGCAGTTTCCGGGACAGAGACTCCTACGAGCAGTACTTC. Translated: CASSFRDRDSYEQYF. This rearrangement joins TRBV6-2 or TRBV6-3 to TRBJ2-7, with 7 nucleotides matching TRBD1. The V and J ends lost 4 bases and 0 bases, in that order; junction bases with no gene match: 6. This CDR3 has 15 amino acids. Germline values: CDR1 MNHEY, CDR2 SVGEGT.